The rows below give T cell receptor beta chains drawn from one sample of a study of T cell responses to AZD1222 COVID-19 vaccine. The method was immunoSEQ multiplex PCR; TCRdb's version includes in-frame clones alone and lacks a portion of them. Of around 130,000 clones listed, 85% to 95% are singletons. Sequenced material: peripheral blood, taken on day 0 of AZD1222 vaccination. The receptors come from an adult in good health. Both conserved end residues are part of each CDR3. A D gene is named only where the DNA matches it firmly. Where a row states a size, it is once, few, many or the class of an expanded clone; other rows omit it.

d_call j_call clone_size v_call cdr3_nt cdr3_aa
- TRBJ1-1 - TRBV28 TGTGCCAGCAGCTTATACGGCCGGGCCACTGAAGCTTTCTTT CASSLYGRATEAFF
- TRBJ2-5 - TRBV5-1 TGCGCCAGCAGCTTGGGGGCTACGCAACAAGAGACCCAGTACTTC CASSLGATQQETQYF
- TRBJ1-2 - TRBV11-2 TGTGCCAGCAGCGCAATCAAGGGTGACTATGGCTACACCTTC CASSAIKGDYGYTF
- TRBJ1-5 few TRBV30 TGTGCCTGGAGTGTAAAGGGATCGAATCAGCCCCAGCATTTT CAWSVKGSNQPQHF
TRBD1 TRBJ2-3 few TRBV5-1 TGCGCCAGCACCTCAACAGGGGCCAGCACAGATACGCAGTATTTT CASTSTGASTDTQYF
- TRBJ1-3 - TRBV7-8 TGTGCCAGCAGCTTAGTAGTACGCGACAAAAGCTCTGGAAACACCATATATTTT CASSLVVRDKSSGNTIYF
TRBD2 TRBJ2-4 - TRBV19 TGTGCCAGTAGTATGGGGACTAGCGGGTTTCAGTACTTC CASSMGTSGFQYF
- TRBJ2-2 - TRBV2 TGTGCCAGCAGTGGGCAGGGAAGAACCGGGGAGCTGTTTTTT CASSGQGRTGELFF
TRBD1 TRBJ1-1 - TRBV2 TGTGCCAGCAGTGAAAGGGACAGGGGAACTGAAGCTTTCTTT CASSERDRGTEAFF
- TRBJ1-1 - TRBV9 TGTGCCAGCAGCGTAGATGATTGGACTGAAGCTTTCTTT CASSVDDWTEAFF
- TRBJ1-2 - TRBV28 TGTGCCAGCATTTCGGGACCGCCGCTCGTGGTTGATGGCTACACCTTC CASISGPPLVVDGYTF
- TRBJ1-2 - TRBV28 TGTGCCAGCAGTTTACGGGGGGCTATAGGCTACACCTTC CASSLRGAIGYTF
- TRBJ1-1 - TRBV11-2 TGTGCCAGCAGCTTAGGTGGGGGCCGGGATAGGACTGAAGCTTTCTTT CASSLGGGRDRTEAFF
TRBD1 TRBJ1-6 - TRBV4-1 TGCGCCAGCAGCCCTCGTCTAAAGGTGCCCTTCAGGGGGTCCTATAATTCACCCCTCCACTTT CASSPRLKVPFRGSYNSPLHF
- TRBJ1-5 - TRBV19 TGTGCCAGTAGTATCGAGGCCGGGGTTAGCAATCAGCCCCAGCATTTT CASSIEAGVSNQPQHF
- TRBJ1-5 - TRBV7-9 TGTGCCAGCAGTCCCGACAGGAGCAATCAGCCCCAGCATTTT CASSPDRSNQPQHF
TRBD2 TRBJ2-1 - TRBV7-9 TGTGCCAGCAGCTTAGTGACTAGCGCGAGCCATGAGCAGTTCTTC CASSLVTSASHEQFF
TRBD1 TRBJ2-2 - TRBV27 TGTGCCAGCAGTAGAATAGGGGGCTTTTCGAACACCGGGGAGCTGTTTTTT CASSRIGGFSNTGELFF
- TRBJ1-6 - TRBV19 TGTGCCAGTAGTACAGGTTCGAGCTCCTATAATTCACCCCTCCACTTT CASSTGSSSYNSPLHF
TRBD2 TRBJ2-5 - TRBV6-2/TRBV6-3 TGTGCCAGCAGTTATCTGGCGGGAGGGCCGGAGACCCAGTACTTC CASSYLAGGPETQYF
TRBD1 TRBJ1-2 - TRBV2 TGTGCCAGCAGTGATAGGGGGCAAAACGGTGGCTACACCTTC CASSDRGQNGGYTF
- TRBJ2-3 - TRBV6-6 TGTGCCAGCATTCAGGGGGGCAGGATAAACACAGATACGCAGTATTTT CASIQGGRINTDTQYF
TRBD2 TRBJ2-3 - TRBV7-6 TGTGCCAGCAGCTTAGCGCTGACAAGCGGGAGATTCACAGATACGCAGTATTTT CASSLALTSGRFTDTQYF
- TRBJ1-4 - TRBV28 TGTGCCAGCATGCTGGGGGGCCGTCGTGAAAAACTGTTTTTT CASMLGGRREKLFF
TRBD2 TRBJ2-1 - TRBV7-9 TGTGCCAGCAGCTTAGTAGCGGGGGGCTGGCATGAGCAGTTCTTC CASSLVAGGWHEQFF
- TRBJ1-6 - TRBV4-3 TGCGCCAGCAGCCAAGATATTGGGGGAGCGGAAAATTCACCCCTCCACTTT CASSQDIGGAENSPLHF
TRBD2 TRBJ2-7 - TRBV3-1/TRBV3-2 TGTGCCAGCAGCCACACACATATCCTCGGGGGAGGGGTCTCCTACGAGCAGTACTTC CASSHTHILGGGVSYEQYF
TRBD1 TRBJ1-4 - TRBV5-8 TGTGCCAGCAGCTTGGAAGGGGGCCTTGATGAAAAACTGTTTTTT CASSLEGGLDEKLFF
TRBD2 TRBJ2-2 - TRBV4-1 TGCGCCAGCAGCCAAGATGCGTCGGGAGGTGGTAACACCGGGGAGCTGTTTTTT CASSQDASGGGNTGELFF
- TRBJ1-2 - TRBV2 TGTGCCAGCAGTTCGTCCCCTTCTAACTATGGCTACACCTTC CASSSSPSNYGYTF
- TRBJ2-2 - TRBV12-3/TRBV12-4 TGTGCCAGCAGTGCCACGGCCGGGGAGCTGTTTTTT CASSATAGELFF
TRBD1 TRBJ1-5 once TRBV7-2 TGTGCCAGCAGCTCCCGACAGGGGGCACAGCCCCAGCATTTT CASSSRQGAQPQHF
TRBD2 TRBJ2-1 - TRBV29-1 TGCAGCTCCGGGAGGTCTTACAATGAGCAGTTCTTC CSSGRSYNEQFF
TRBD1 TRBJ1-2 - TRBV6-1 TGTGCCAGCAGTGACGTCAGGGGGCGAGATGGCTACACCTTC CASSDVRGRDGYTF